What follows is one T cell receptor beta chain and its context. Its antigen is not identified. The data are from a study of T cells in Graves' hyperthyroidism and ophthalmopathy. Study-level points and caveats: Most clonotypes that expanded in the thyroid above 0.001 also showed up in blood.

TCR beta CDR3 regions were amplified from RNA transcripts. A first-round RT-PCR of the TCR CDR3 used the HTBI primer set. MiXCR, applied by TCRdb to the multiplex PCR reads, yields one record per CDR3 protein. The sample lists hundreds of thousands of distinct CDR3 sequences; roughly 40% were seen once. The CDR3 runs 17 residues. Looked up from germline, CDR1 is SGHTA and CDR2 is FQGNSA. V lost 9 bases and J lost 4; bases outside the gene matches: 18. Patients between 18 and 65 years old had hyperthyroidism, newly diagnosed and lasting under 2 months. Exclusions: uncontrolled infection, other autoimmune disease, pregnancy, lactation.

Sequenced input: blood. The V gene is TRBV7-2, the J gene TRBJ1-1; 9 bases match TRBD1. The sequence came from a man aged 18-30 years with Graves' hyperthyroidism. DNA of the CDR3: TGTGCCAGTAGTTCGACGCACAGGGGGCTCATGGGCACTGAAGCTTTCTTT. Translated, it gives CASSSTHRGLMGTEAFF.